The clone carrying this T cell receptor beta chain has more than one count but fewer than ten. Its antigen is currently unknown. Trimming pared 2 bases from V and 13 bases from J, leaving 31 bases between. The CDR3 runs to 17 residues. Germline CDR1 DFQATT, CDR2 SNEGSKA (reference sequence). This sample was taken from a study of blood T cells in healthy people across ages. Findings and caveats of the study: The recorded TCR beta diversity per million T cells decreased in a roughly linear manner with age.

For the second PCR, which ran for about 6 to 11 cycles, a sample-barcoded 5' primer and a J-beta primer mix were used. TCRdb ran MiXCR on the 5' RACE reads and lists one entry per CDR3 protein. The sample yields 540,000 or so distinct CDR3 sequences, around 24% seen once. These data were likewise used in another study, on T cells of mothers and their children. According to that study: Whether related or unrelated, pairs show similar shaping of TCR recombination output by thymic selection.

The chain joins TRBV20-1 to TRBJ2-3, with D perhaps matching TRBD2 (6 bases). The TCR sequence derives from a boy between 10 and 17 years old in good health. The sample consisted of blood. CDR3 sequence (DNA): TGCAGTGCTAGACCCGGCGGGGACTCCACACCCAGTACACTGGAGTATTTT. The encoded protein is CSARPGGDSTPSTLEYF.